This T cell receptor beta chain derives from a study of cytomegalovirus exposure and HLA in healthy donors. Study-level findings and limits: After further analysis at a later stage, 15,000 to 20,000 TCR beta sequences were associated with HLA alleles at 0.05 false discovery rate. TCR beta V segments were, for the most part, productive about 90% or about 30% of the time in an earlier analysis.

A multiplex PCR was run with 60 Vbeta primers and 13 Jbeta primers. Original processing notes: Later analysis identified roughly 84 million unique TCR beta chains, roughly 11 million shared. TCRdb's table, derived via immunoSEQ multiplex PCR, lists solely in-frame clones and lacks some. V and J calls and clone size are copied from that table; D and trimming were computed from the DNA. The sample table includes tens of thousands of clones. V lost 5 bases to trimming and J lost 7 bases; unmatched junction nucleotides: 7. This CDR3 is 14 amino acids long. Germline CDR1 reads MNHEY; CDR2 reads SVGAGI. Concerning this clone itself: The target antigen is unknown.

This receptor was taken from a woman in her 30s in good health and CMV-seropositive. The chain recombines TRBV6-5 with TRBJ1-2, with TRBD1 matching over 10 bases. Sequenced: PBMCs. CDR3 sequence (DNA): TGTGCCAGCAGTAGACAGGGGGCGCTCTTTGGCTACACCTTC. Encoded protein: CASSRQGALFGYTF.